The entry that follows covers one T cell receptor beta chain sequence. Its antigen remains undetermined. One base away there is no much larger clone; base qualities are not given. CD8 naive samples consisted of CD45RO-negative cells that were positively selected for CCR7, yielding a CD45RA+CCR7+ population without TemRA cells. Healthy HIV-negative adults with no recently reported acute infections or vaccinations were included as donors. Every donor was a Caucasian adult living in Nashville, Tennessee, USA. Blood was collected by leukapheresis, and PBMCs were isolated by Ficoll-Histopaque density gradient centrifugation and then cryopreserved in liquid nitrogen vapor phase. Analytical flow cytometry was used to check the purity and quantity of each magnetically sorted T cell population. Genomic DNA was isolated from every sorted fraction and measured by UV absorbance on a Nanodrop 2000c. Looking up the germline V gene (reference sequence) yields CDR1 LNHDA and CDR2 SQIVND. Trimming takes 7 bases off V and 8 bases off J; junction bases not matched to a gene: 4. From cysteine to phenylalanine, the CDR3 is 12 amino acids long. Just CDR3 DNA is preserved here, 36 bases in frame from base 1.

This record comes from a study of shared clonotypes between healthy human individuals (TCRdb year 2020). Study-wide context: The cohort comprised two women and a few men aged 18 to 49 years. To estimate repertoire size and how much clonotype sharing occurs between individuals, the study deeply sequenced the blood TCR repertoires of roughly 5 healthy adults. To increase sequencing depth and limit assay-specific biases, TCR repertoire library preparation and sequencing were carried out by different laboratories using diverse techniques. Per donor, three plates each were used for CD4 naive and CD4 memory, two for CD8 naive, and one for CD8 memory. Each donor's leukapheresis produced roughly between roughly 0.9 and 8.9 billion PBMCs.

Using the deep immunoSEQ assay, TCR CDR3 regions were amplified from genomic DNA by multiplex PCR. Extracted genomic DNA from each cell subset was spread evenly across all wells of several immunoSEQ 96-well plates, with each plate serving as a replicate. For sorted subsets, each replicate PCR was loaded with about 200 ng genomic DNA, equivalent to 32,000 or so T cell genomes. Purified libraries were quantified with a Qubit 3.0 fluorometer, sized on a Bioanalyzer 2100, and re-quantified with the KAPA Library Quantification kit. Every immunoSEQ 96-well plate was sequenced on a separate single-read 150-cycle Illumina NextSeq 550 flow cell. The source study handled its data this way. The immunoSEQ output contained only junctional sequences without quality scores, so filtering could not match that applied to full-length reads. Sequences were annotated with PyIR, a Python wrapper for IgBLAST v1.9, and V/J genes and CDR3 were assigned using IMGT germline references. Any read was removed if the V/J assignment was weak (E-value above 1e-6), the CDR3 was missing, or the read contained stop codons, out-of-frame junctions, or ambiguous translated residues. V3J clonotypes were defined as sequences sharing the same inferred V gene, J gene, and CDR3 amino acid sequence. The percentage overlap between two repertoires was calculated by dividing the number of shared unique clonotypes by the size of the smaller repertoire. Repertoire richness was assessed with RTK rarefaction, the Chao1 estimator, and Recon v2.1 estimates of unobserved clonotypes. For all TCRbeta clonotypes obtained by the gDNA method from a handful of donors, generation probabilities were computed with OLGA. In TCRdb, the immuneACCESS table is reduced to in-frame sequences with V and J assigned. These tables do not hold every clone; where another copy was compared, an unresolved V gene accounts for under half, and the others remain unexplained. V and J calls and clone size are given by that table; D and trimming were obtained from the DNA. Counted in this sample were 2 million or so clones; about 95% of them appeared once. The ten biggest clones cover roughly 1.1% of the sample.

Summary of the overall study and its limitations: Compared with non-shared clonotypes, clonotypes shared by all four sorted-subset donors had higher generation probabilities. Naive subsets generally had larger estimated clonotype richness than memory subsets did. The small number of donors limited the genetic and exposure-history diversity represented. Pairwise subsampling indicated that sequencing depth was expected to affect the degree of clonotype sharing among donors. Across several donors, approximately 5% of naive CD4, approximately 3.6% of naive CD8, 2.3% of memory CD4, and around 0.4% of memory CD8 clonotypes were shared. Incomplete sequencing was indicated by rarefaction of sorted-subset datasets, despite the large sequencing depth. Sampling was limited to blood, and TCR repertoires in tissue likely differ from TCR repertoires in blood.

This TCR came from a man younger than 30 in good health. The V and J genes are TRBV19 and TRBJ1-1, with 10 bases matching TRBD1. Sequenced sample: naive CD8+ T cells sorted from blood. The cell subset or site label, as the study defines it: CD45RA+CCR7+. In nucleotide form, the sequence is TGTGCCAGTATCGGGACAGGGGAAGAAGCTTTCTTT. Translated, it reads CASIGTGEEAFF. The full variable domain, completed from the reference TRBV19 and TRBJ1-1 proteins outside the CDR3, reads DGGITQSPKYLFRKEGQNVTLSCEQNLNHDAMYWYRQDPGQGLRLIYYSQIVNDFQKGDIAEGYSVSREKKESFPLTVTSAQKNPTAFYLCASIGTGEEAFFGQGTRLTVV.